The following is a TCR beta chain sequence with its context. Its antigen remains unidentified. This sample is drawn from a study of beta chain features in type 1 diabetes. Points from the study as a whole: TCRB CDR3 length was moderately but significantly reduced in all four CD4+ subsets of Type 1 diabetes patients.

All of the isolated RNA was reverse transcribed, so expressed TCRB transcripts were sequenced. Measured with immunoSEQ multiplex PCR; TCRdb has only the in-frame clones, and not every one. The table lists 400,000 to 500,000 clones, approximately 15% of them singletons. CDR1 SGHRS and CDR2 YFSETQ come from the germline V gene. This CDR3 has 14 residues. V shed 4 bases and J shed 2 bases, with 12 bases lying between them. Sequencing was carried out using naive CD4+ T cells from blood. The receptor was derived from a man younger than 40 in good health. This chain joins TRBV5-1 and TRBJ2-5, with D perhaps TRBD2 (6 bases). CDR3: CASSPRAGQETQYF. The CDR3 coding sequence is TGCGCCAGCAGCCCGAGGGCGGGGCAAGAGACCCAGTACTTC.